This TCR beta chain was sequenced for a study of cytomegalovirus exposure and HLA in healthy donors. Study-wide findings and caveats: Cytomegalovirus status, reportedly, was diagnosed with high specificity and sensitivity by the classifier. The study labeled 164 TCR beta chains cytomegalovirus-associated.

The CDR3 spans 16 residues. The germline gives CDR1 SGHRS, CDR2 YFSETQ. V lost 0 bases and J lost 4; bases outside the gene matches: 8. The PCR used 60 Vbeta and 13 Jbeta primers. Sequenced by immunoSEQ multiplex PCR; TCRdb stores in-frame clones only, minus some. The sample has around 240,000 clones; roughly 80% are singletons. Points on this clone: As yet, its antigen is unknown.

The TCR was taken from a woman aged 40 to 50 in good health and CMV-seropositive. The chain couples TRBV5-1 to TRBJ1-1; 8 nucleotides align to TRBD1. Sequencing was done on a sample of PBMCs. This CDR3 is CASSLGGQGGGTEAFF. The DNA for the CDR3 is TGCGCCAGCAGCTTGGGAGGACAGGGCGGCGGCACTGAAGCTTTCTTT.